This T cell receptor beta chain appears in the sequencing data of a study of CXCR3-negative and CXCR3-positive naive CD8 T cells. Study observations and caveats: More hydrophobic TRB CDR3s occurred in CXCR3-positive than in CXCR3-negative naive cells.

5' RACE that incorporated UMI labels was used to prepare the TRB cDNA libraries. TCRdb reworked the 5' RACE reads into one entry per CDR3 protein, no DNA. The table for this sample gives some 130,000 distinct CDR3 sequences. On this clonotype itself: Its antigen is not known.

Naive CD8+ T cells displayed a CD45RO-CCR7+CD27+CD95- phenotype. Germline CDR1 SEHNR, CDR2 FQNEAQ (reference sequence). The CDR3 covers 17 residues. The J gene is TRBJ2-3, the V gene TRBV7-9; TCRdb designates TRBD1, a call that cannot be tested without DNA. The sample comprised naive CXCR3+ CD8+ T cells from blood. Subset defined: CD45RO-CCR7+CD27+CD95- naive CD8+ T cells expressing CXCR3 (TNR3+). This receptor was taken from a human donor in good health. Some clones in this sample may be carry-over from other donors' samples. CDR3 residues: CASSFPGTQMDTDTQYF.